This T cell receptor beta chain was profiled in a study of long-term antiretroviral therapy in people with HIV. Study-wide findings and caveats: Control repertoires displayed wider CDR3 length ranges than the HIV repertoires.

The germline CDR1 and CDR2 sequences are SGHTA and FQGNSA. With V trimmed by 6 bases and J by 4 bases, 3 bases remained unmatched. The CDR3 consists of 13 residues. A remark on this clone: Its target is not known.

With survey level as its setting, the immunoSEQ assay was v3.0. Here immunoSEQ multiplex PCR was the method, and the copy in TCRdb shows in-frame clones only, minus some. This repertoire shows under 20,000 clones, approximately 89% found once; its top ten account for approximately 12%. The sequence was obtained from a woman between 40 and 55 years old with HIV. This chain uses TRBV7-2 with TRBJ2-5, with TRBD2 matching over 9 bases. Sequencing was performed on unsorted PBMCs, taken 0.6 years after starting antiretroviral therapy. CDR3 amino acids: CASRAGGGETQYF. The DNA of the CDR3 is TGTGCCAGCAGAGCGGGAGGAGGAGAGACCCAGTACTTC.